This T cell receptor (beta chain) comes out of a study of cytomegalovirus exposure and HLA in healthy donors. Study context: The use of the same platform for the 100 to 150 validation repertoires and the approximately 670 first-cohort repertoires was reported by a later analysis. Study results and caveats: Rare sequences made up most TCRs, while some public TCRs were found in many donors.

The donors were part of the validation cohort, which consisted of more than 90 subjects and was separate from the first cohort of several hundred subjects. The table came from immunoSEQ multiplex PCR; TCRdb's copy has only in-frame clones and leaves some out. The sample has under 75,000 clones, approximately 96% seen once. A word on this clone: Its target is not known.

The CDR3 extends over 18 amino acids. J lost 6 bases, V lost 1 base, and 17 bases had no gene match. CDR1 and CDR2 (germline): SGHTA, FQGTGA. The sequence derives from a woman younger than 35 in good health and CMV-seropositive. J is TRBJ2-7 and V is TRBV7-3; 8 bases line up with TRBD2. Sequences were obtained from PBMCs. CDR3 sequence reads: CASSLRPLRGGVPLEQYF. The DNA for the CDR3 is TGTGCCAGCAGCTTAAGGCCTCTCCGGGGGGGGGTTCCGCTCGAGCAGTACTTC.